Following are 31 T cell receptor beta chains from one sample sequenced in a study of blood T cell repertoires in COVID-19. Clones were read by immunoSEQ multiplex PCR, and TCRdb kept only the in-frame ones, dropping some. The data contain 70,000 or so clones, more than 75% of them singletons. The sequenced material came from peripheral blood. Every receptor here comes from a young woman with acute or convalescent COVID-19.

V is TRBV7-2 and J is TRBJ1-3; weak D call: TRBD1 (5 bases). Trimming took 5 bases from V and 4 from J, leaving 18 bases between them. The V gene's germline CDR1 is SGHTA and CDR2 FQGNSA. This CDR3 has 16 amino acids. CDR3 DNA: TGTGCCAGCAGCCTACAGCCAAGGACAAGAGGAAACACCATATATTTT. Translating it yields CASSLQPRTRGNTIYF.

This chain uses TRBV2 with TRBJ2-1; the D gene is possibly TRBD1 (6 bases). V lost 3 bases to trimming and J lost 7 bases, with 16 bases between them. CDR1 is SNHLY and CDR2 is FYNNEI in the germline V gene. The length of the CDR3 is 15 residues. The CDR3 loop reads CASSDRGLKTNEQFF. The CDR3 DNA follows: TGTGCCAGCAGTGACAGGGGCTTAAAGACGAATGAGCAGTTCTTC.

The chain has TRBV5-1 and TRBJ2-5, with D unresolved. CDR1 and CDR2 from the germline V gene are SGHRS and YFSETQ. This CDR3 has 15 residues. The germline V and J ends were trimmed by 1 base and 2 bases, with 12 bases remaining between them. The CDR3, as DNA: TGCGCCAGCAGCTTGTATGGTAGCACACAAGAGACCCAGTACTTC. This translates into CASSLYGSTQETQYF.

This chain uses TRBV4-1 with TRBJ2-1; TRBD2 matches 14 bases. Trimming at V came to 1 base and at J to 2 bases, leaving 4 bases not matched to a gene. The CDR3 consists of 18 residues. Germline loops: CDR1 MGHRA, CDR2 YSYEKL. As DNA, the CDR3 is TGCGCCAGCAGCCAAGGGGGACTAGCGGGGGCTACCTACAATGAGCAGTTCTTC. Translated: CASSQGGLAGATYNEQFF.

V usage is TRBV2 and J usage is TRBJ2-3; D is possibly TRBD2 (6 bases). Between the trimmed V and J ends, which lost 8 bases and 3 bases, there was a span of 12 bases. Germline V CDR1 and CDR2: SNHLY, FYNNEI. The CDR3 extends over 13 amino acids. As DNA, the CDR3 is TGTGCCAGCTTGCGGGAAAGAACAGATACGCAGTATTTT. Translating it yields CASLRERTDTQYF. Filled out from reference TRBV2 and TRBJ2-3, the complete variable domain reads EPEVTQTPSHQVTQMGQEVILRCVPISNHLYFYWYRQILGQKVEFLVSFYNNEISEKSEIFDDQFSVERPDGSNFTLKIRSTKLEDSAMYFCASLRERTDTQYFGPGTRLTVL.

V gene TRBV7-8 combines with J gene TRBJ2-1; possibly TRBD2 for D (5 bases). The CDR3 is made up of 15 amino acids. Germline V CDR1 and CDR2: SGHVS, FQNEAQ. V was pared by 6 bases and J by 6 bases, with 18 bases between. The CDR3, as DNA: TGTGCCAGCAGACCAGAGCCCGGGATGAGCAATGAGCAGTTCTTC. It is translated as CASRPEPGMSNEQFF.

The chain is built from TRBV27 and TRBJ2-1; TRBD2 agrees at 7 bases. CDR1 MNHEY and CDR2 SMNVEV come from the germline V gene (reference sequence). Trimming took 7 bases from V and 6 from J; bases not matched to a gene: 6. This CDR3 spans 13 amino acids. CDR3 amino acids: CASTGEGRNEQFF. CDR3 nucleotides: TGTGCCAGCACGGGGGAGGGCCGCAATGAGCAGTTCTTC.

The V gene is TRBV2, the J gene TRBJ1-2; D is possibly TRBD1 (5 bases). Looked up from germline, CDR1 is SNHLY and CDR2 is FYNNEI. Deletions cut 4 bases from V and 1 base from J, with 13 bases between. The CDR3 sequence is 15 residues long. The CDR3 here is CASSVSGGNNYGYTF. CDR3 nucleotides: TGTGCCAGCAGTGTATCGGGGGGTAATAACTATGGCTACACCTTC.

The chain combines TRBV3-1 (or the pseudogene TRBV3-2) with TRBJ2-5, with TRBD2 identical over 13 bases. In germline, CDR1 is LGHDT, CDR2 YNNKEL (reference sequence). This CDR3 comprises 16 residues. The V segment lost 2 bases and the J segment 7 bases; nucleotides outside the gene matches: 7. The CDR3 sequence is CASSQIGTSGMVTQYF. In nucleotides, the CDR3 is TGTGCCAGCAGCCAAATAGGGACTAGCGGGATGGTGACCCAGTACTTC.

CDR3 in amino acids: CASRSDRGTGELFF. The CDR3 DNA is TGTGCCAGCCGGTCAGACAGGGGAACCGGGGAGCTGTTTTTT. This rearrangement joins TRBV6-5 to TRBJ2-2, with 8 positions matching TRBD1. Trimming cost V 8 bases and J 5 bases; bases outside gene matches: 7. The CDR3 is made up of 14 amino acids. CDR1 and CDR2 (germline): MNHEY, SVGAGI.

This clone was seen once. The chain couples TRBV5-1 to TRBJ2-1; 9 bases are shared with TRBD2. The CDR3 contains 17 residues. J lost 0 bases, V lost 1 base, and 5 bases had no gene match. CDR1 is SGHRS and CDR2 is YFSETQ in the germline V gene. This chain's CDR3 is CASSLILAGSSYNEQFF. The CDR3 nucleotides read TGCGCCAGCAGCTTGATCCTAGCGGGGAGCTCCTACAATGAGCAGTTCTTC.

J is TRBJ2-2 and V is TRBV14; tentatively, D is TRBD1 (6 bases). Germline CDR1 is SGHDN and CDR2 is FVKESK. The CDR3 contains 14 residues. V lost 5 bases to trimming and J lost 7 bases, with 14 bases between them. CDR3 region: CASSTARGSGELFF. CDR3 DNA: TGTGCCAGCAGCACAGCCAGGGGCAGCGGGGAGCTGTTTTTT.

The rearrangement uses TRBV10-2 and TRBJ2-2; D not resolved. CDR1 WSHSY and CDR2 SAAADI come from the germline V gene. Trimming cost V 4 bases and J 6 bases, with 9 bases left between them. This CDR3 is built from 13 residues. CDR3 sequence reads: CASSVRGSGELFF. The CDR3 region has the DNA TGCGCCAGCAGTGTCCGAGGTTCCGGGGAGCTGTTTTTT.

V gene TRBV6-5 combines with J gene TRBJ1-1; TRBD1 matches 10 bases. CDR1 is MNHEY and CDR2 is SVGAGI in the germline V gene. Unmatched junction bases numbered 10, after V lost 6 bases and J lost 6 bases. The CDR3 spans 15 residues. This CDR3 is CASRSWDRGPAEAFF. CDR3 DNA sequence: TGTGCCAGCAGGTCTTGGGACAGGGGACCCGCTGAAGCTTTCTTT.

The chain employs TRBV5-6 and TRBJ1-1; 8 bases align to TRBD1. This CDR3 comprises 16 residues. After removal of 1 base from V and 1 base from J, the junction contained 6 bases not matched to a gene. Germline V CDR1 and CDR2: SGHDT, YYEEEE. The CDR3 bases are TGTGCCAGCAGCTTGTATTTCGGACAGGGGAACACTGAAGCTTTCTTT. This translates into CASSLYFGQGNTEAFF. Full variable domain (remainder filled in from reference TRBV5-6 and TRBJ1-1): DAGVTQSPTHLIKTRGQQVTLRCSPKSGHDTVSWYQQALGQGPQFIFQYYEEEERQRGNFPDRFSGHQFPNYSSELNVNALLLGDSALYLCASSLYFGQGNTEAFFGQGTRLTVV.

The chain combines TRBV7-9 with TRBJ1-4; D not resolved. Trimming shortened V by 5 bases and J by 7 bases, and 11 bases separated the two germline ends. The CDR3 is made up of 13 amino acids. Germline CDR1 reads SEHNR; CDR2 reads FQNEAQ (reference sequence). Written as DNA, the CDR3 is TGTGCCAGCAGCCCCCCGGGAAGTGAAAAACTGTTTTTT. Translated: CASSPPGSEKLFF.

This chain connects TRBV19 to TRBJ1-2; D ambiguous. CDR3 size: 13 residues. The V end lost 0 bases, the J end lost 8 bases, and 10 bases lay between the germline ends. Looked up from germline, CDR1 is LNHDA and CDR2 is SQIVND (reference sequence). Here the CDR3 reads CASSIEAGVGYTF. The CDR3 DNA follows: TGTGCCAGTAGTATAGAAGCAGGCGTCGGCTACACCTTC.

This chain connects TRBV7-9 to TRBJ1-1; a possible D gene is TRBD1 (5 bases). The CDR3 extends over 13 amino acids. CDR1 SEHNR and CDR2 FQNEAQ come from the germline V gene (reference sequence). With 5 bases removed from V and 8 bases from J, the gap between germline ends came to 15 bases. CDR3 amino acids: CASSTGPGFEAFF. The CDR3 DNA sequence: TGTGCCAGCAGCACAGGACCAGGCTTCGAAGCTTTCTTT.

The chain carries TRBV6-6 and TRBJ2-7, with 9 bases fitting TRBD1. V was clipped by 2 bases and J by 3 bases; unmatched bases: 5. Per the germline V gene, CDR1 is MNHNY and CDR2 is SVGAGI (reference sequence). The CDR3 has 15 residues. CDR3 nucleotide sequence: TGTGCCAGCAGTTACATTAGGACAGGGGACTACGAGCAGTACTTC. As protein: CASSYIRTGDYEQYF.

The gene calls are TRBV18 and TRBJ2-1; tentative D call: TRBD1 (7 bases). CDR3 length: 15 residues. Germline V lookup: CDR1 KGHSH, CDR2 LQKENI. Trimming took 4 bases from V and 5 from J, leaving 15 bases between them. In DNA form, the CDR3 reads TGTGCCAGCTCACTTCCGGAGGGGGCAGACAATGAGCAGTTCTTC. This codes for CASSLPEGADNEQFF.

The V and J genes are TRBV2 and TRBJ1-2; D possibly corresponds to TRBD1 (6 bases). Per germline, CDR1 SNHLY and CDR2 FYNNEI. V was pared by 8 bases and J by 4 bases, with 11 bases between. The CDR3 totals 12 residues. Here the CDR3 reads CASHREIYGYTF. CDR3 nucleotide sequence: TGTGCCAGCCACAGGGAGATCTATGGCTACACCTTC.

This clone was seen once. The chain employs TRBV18 and TRBJ2-6; tentatively, D is TRBD1 (5 bases). The germline V and J ends were trimmed by 2 bases and 2 bases, with 7 bases remaining between them. The germline V gene has CDR1 KGHSH and CDR2 LQKENI. CDR3 length: 15 amino acids. CDR3 nucleotides: TGTGCCAGCTCACCATCAGGGCCTGGGGCCAACGTCCTGACTTTC. Translating it yields CASSPSGPGANVLTF.

The CDR3 nucleotides read TGTGCCAGCAGCCTTCGGGACAGGGTTAATCGCTACACCTTC. It is translated as CASSLRDRVNRYTF. The rearrangement uses TRBV5-5 and TRBJ1-2; TRBD1 agrees at 9 bases. This CDR3 spans 14 amino acids. V shed 4 bases and J 9 bases; nucleotides not matched to a gene: 10. Germline CDR1 SGHKS, CDR2 YYEKEE (reference sequence).

The CDR3 protein is CASSLGLPLTDTQYF. The CDR3 DNA follows: TGCGCCAGCAGCTTGGGACTTCCATTGACAGATACGCAGTATTTT. V is TRBV5-1 and J is TRBJ2-3; no definite D call. Germline V gene sequence: CDR1 SGHRS, CDR2 YFSETQ. Trimming removed 0 bases at V and 3 bases at J, with 11 bases between. The CDR3 spans 15 residues. Full variable domain (rest looked up from reference TRBV5-1 and TRBJ2-3): KAGVTQTPRYLIKTRGQQVTLSCSPISGHRSVSWYQQTPGQGLQFLFEYFSETQRNKGNFPGRFSGRQFSNSRSEMNVSTLELGDSALYLCASSLGLPLTDTQYFGPGTRLTVL.

This rearrangement joins TRBV6-5 to TRBJ2-7; 9 bases match TRBD2. With 4 bases clipped from V and 3 bases from J, the junction kept 4 bases outside the gene matches. CDR3 size: 14 residues. CDR1 MNHEY and CDR2 SVGAGI come from the germline V gene. The CDR3 loop reads CASSLAGALYEQYF. In DNA form, the CDR3 reads TGTGCCAGCAGTTTAGCGGGAGCGCTCTACGAGCAGTACTTC.

This clone was counted between two and nine times. J is TRBJ2-5 and V is TRBV25-1, with 8 bases identical to TRBD2. The V gene's germline CDR1 is MGHDK and CDR2 SYGVNS. The CDR3 is made up of 15 amino acids. The trim removed 6 bases at V and 3 bases at J, leaving 9 bases unmatched. As DNA, the CDR3 is TGTGCCAGCAGGGTGAAAGCGGGAGAAAAAGAGACCCAGTACTTC. Translating gives CASRVKAGEKETQYF.

The chain has TRBV5-4 and TRBJ2-5; D is uncertain. The CDR3 is 14 amino acids. Germline lookup yields CDR1 SGHNT and CDR2 YYREEE (reference sequence). With 3 bases removed from V and 2 bases from J, the gap between germline ends came to 11 bases. The CDR3 sequence is CASSSTRSQETQYF. CDR3 sequence (DNA): TGTGCCAGCAGCTCCACACGAAGTCAAGAGACCCAGTACTTC. The whole variable domain, filled in from reference TRBV5-4 and TRBJ2-5, reads ETGVTQSPTHLIKTRGQQVTLRCSSQSGHNTVSWYQQALGQGPQFIFQYYREEENGRGNFPPRFSGLQFPNYSSELNVNALELDDSALYLCASSSTRSQETQYFGPGTRLLVL.

The chain uses TRBV28 and TRBJ1-3, with TRBD1 identical over 7 bases. CDR3 length equals 14 residues. The V and J ends lost 6 bases and 4 bases, in that order; junction bases with no gene match: 6. Germline assignment: CDR1 MDHEN and CDR2 SYDVKM. The CDR3 here is CASSPRQGGNTIYF. The CDR3 nucleotides read TGTGCCAGCAGCCCGAGACAGGGCGGAAACACCATATATTTT.

The CDR3 spells CAWTRDSYEQYF. For the CDR3, the DNA is TGTGCCTGGACTCGGGATTCCTACGAGCAGTACTTC. This chain links TRBV30 with TRBJ2-7; a possible D gene is TRBD2 (5 bases). The CDR3 is 12 residues long. The germline V gene has CDR1 GTSNPN and CDR2 SVGIG (reference sequence). Trimming stripped 4 bases from V and 1 base from J, with 8 bases between.

The chain uses TRBV19 and TRBJ2-1, with 8 bases aligning to TRBD1. CDR3 length: 13 amino acids. J lost 7 bases, V lost 3 bases, and 2 bases had no gene match. Germline loops: CDR1 LNHDA, CDR2 SQIVND (reference sequence). CDR3 protein: CASSMGTGNEQFF. The CDR3 nucleotides are TGTGCCAGTAGTATGGGGACAGGAAATGAGCAGTTCTTC.

This chain connects TRBV19 to TRBJ1-1, with 7 positions matching TRBD1. With V trimmed by 4 bases and J by 0 bases, 5 bases remained unmatched. The CDR3 loop spans 15 amino acids. Looked up from germline, CDR1 is LNHDA and CDR2 is SQIVND (reference sequence). CDR3: CASSRGDRMNTEAFF. The CDR3 DNA sequence: TGTGCCAGTAGTAGGGGGGACAGAATGAACACTGAAGCTTTCTTT.